The sequence of this T cell receptor (beta chain) was determined in a study of blood T cell repertoires in COVID-19. CDR1 and CDR2 (germline): SGHNT, YYREEE (reference sequence). The V segment lost 3 bases and the J segment 8 bases; nucleotides outside the gene matches: 8. This CDR3 has 15 residues. The study assigned cohorts using participant-reported clinical history. TCRdb's table, derived via immunoSEQ multiplex PCR, lists solely in-frame clones and lacks some. The profile shows 250,000 to 300,000 clones, under 95% of them singletons. This clonotype originated in a woman aged 40 to 49 with acute COVID-19. The chain recombines TRBV5-4 with TRBJ1-2; TRBD1 agrees at 12 bases. Sequencing was done on a sample of PBMCs or T cells enriched from blood (not recorded which). The CDR3 is CASSSPGQGARGYTF. The CDR3 bases are TGTGCCAGCAGCTCACCGGGACAGGGGGCCAGGGGCTACACCTTC.